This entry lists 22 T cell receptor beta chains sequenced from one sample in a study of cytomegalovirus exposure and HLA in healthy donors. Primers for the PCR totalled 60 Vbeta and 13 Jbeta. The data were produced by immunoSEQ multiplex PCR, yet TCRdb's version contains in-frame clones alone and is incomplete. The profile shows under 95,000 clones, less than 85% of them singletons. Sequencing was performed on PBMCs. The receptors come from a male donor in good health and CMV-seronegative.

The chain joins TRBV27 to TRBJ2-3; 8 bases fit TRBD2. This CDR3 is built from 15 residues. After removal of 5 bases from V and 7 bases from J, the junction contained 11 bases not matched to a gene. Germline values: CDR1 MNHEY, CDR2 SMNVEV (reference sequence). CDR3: CASSGSGTVPNTQYF. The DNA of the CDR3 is TGTGCCAGCAGTGGTAGCGGGACCGTGCCAAATACGCAGTATTTT.

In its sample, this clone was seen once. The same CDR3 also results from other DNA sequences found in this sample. The CDR3 sequence: CASSPLGPGPYEQYF. CDR3 DNA: TGTGCCAGCAGCCCATTGGGCCCCGGCCCCTACGAGCAGTACTTC. The chain couples TRBV7-2 to TRBJ2-7, with D unresolved. V lost 5 bases and J lost 2, with 16 bases in between. Germline assignment: CDR1 SGHTA and CDR2 FQGNSA. This CDR3 has 15 residues.

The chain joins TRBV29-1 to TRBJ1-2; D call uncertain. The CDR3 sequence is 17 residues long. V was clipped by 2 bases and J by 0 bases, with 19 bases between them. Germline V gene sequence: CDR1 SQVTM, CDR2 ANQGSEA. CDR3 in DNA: TGCAGCGTTGAAAAGGTCGCGGGCGGCTTCGCTAACTATGGCTACACCTTC. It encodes CSVEKVAGGFANYGYTF.

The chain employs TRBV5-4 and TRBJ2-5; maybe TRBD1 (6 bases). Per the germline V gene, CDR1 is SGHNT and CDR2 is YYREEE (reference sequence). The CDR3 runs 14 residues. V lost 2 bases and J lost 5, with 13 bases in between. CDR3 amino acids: CASSFGDTTETQYF. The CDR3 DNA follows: TGTGCCAGCAGCTTCGGGGACACCACTGAGACCCAGTACTTC.

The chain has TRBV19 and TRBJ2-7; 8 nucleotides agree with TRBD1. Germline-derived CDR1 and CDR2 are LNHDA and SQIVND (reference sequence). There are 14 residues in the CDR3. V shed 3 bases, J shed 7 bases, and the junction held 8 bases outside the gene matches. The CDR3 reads CASSIGARGREQYF. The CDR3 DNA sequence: TGTGCCAGTAGTATTGGCGCCAGGGGGCGAGAGCAGTACTTC.

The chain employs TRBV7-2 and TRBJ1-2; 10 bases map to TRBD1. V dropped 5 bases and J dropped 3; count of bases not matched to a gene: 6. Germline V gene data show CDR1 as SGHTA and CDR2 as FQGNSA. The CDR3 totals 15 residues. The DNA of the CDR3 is TGTGCCAGCAGCGTTTACGGGACAGGGGACTATGGCTACACCTTC. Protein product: CASSVYGTGDYGYTF.

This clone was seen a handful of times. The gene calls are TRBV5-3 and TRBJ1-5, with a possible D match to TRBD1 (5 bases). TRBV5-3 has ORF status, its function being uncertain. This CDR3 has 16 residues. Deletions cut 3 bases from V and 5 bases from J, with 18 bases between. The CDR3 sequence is CARSSRTKEGYQPQHF. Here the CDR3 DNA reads TGTGCCAGAAGCTCGCGGACAAAGGAGGGATATCAGCCCCAGCATTTT.

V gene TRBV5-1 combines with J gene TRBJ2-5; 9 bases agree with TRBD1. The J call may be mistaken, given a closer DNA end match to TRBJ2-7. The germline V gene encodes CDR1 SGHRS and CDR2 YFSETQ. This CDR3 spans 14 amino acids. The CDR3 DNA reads TGCGCCAGCAGCCTGTCGGGACAGGGCTACGAGCAGTACTTC. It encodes CASSLSGQGYEQYF.

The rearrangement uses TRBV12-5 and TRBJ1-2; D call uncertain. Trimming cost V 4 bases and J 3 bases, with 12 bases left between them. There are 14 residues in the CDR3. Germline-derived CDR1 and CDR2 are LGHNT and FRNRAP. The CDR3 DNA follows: TGTGCTAGTGGTTCGTCGGGGAATCACTATGGCTACACCTTC. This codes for CASGSSGNHYGYTF.

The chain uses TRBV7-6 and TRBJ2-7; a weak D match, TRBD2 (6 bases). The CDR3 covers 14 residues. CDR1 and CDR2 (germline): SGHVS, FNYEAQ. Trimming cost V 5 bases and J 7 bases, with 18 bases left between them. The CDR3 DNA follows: TGTGCCAGCAGCATGTCAGGTTTCAGCGGGGAGCAGTACTTC. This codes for CASSMSGFSGEQYF.

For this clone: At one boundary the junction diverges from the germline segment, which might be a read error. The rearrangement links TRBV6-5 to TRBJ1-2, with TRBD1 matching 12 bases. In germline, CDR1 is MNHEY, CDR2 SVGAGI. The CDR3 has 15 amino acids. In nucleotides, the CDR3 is TGTGCCAGCAGTTACCCGGGACAGGGGGCGTGCGAATACCCCTTC. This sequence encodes CASSYPGQGACEYPF.

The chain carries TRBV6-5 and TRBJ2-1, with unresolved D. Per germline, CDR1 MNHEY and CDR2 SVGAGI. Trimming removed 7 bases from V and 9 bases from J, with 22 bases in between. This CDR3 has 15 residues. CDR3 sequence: CASTKASLTSSEQFF. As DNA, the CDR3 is TGTGCCAGCACCAAAGCCTCTCTGACTTCGAGTGAGCAGTTCTTC.

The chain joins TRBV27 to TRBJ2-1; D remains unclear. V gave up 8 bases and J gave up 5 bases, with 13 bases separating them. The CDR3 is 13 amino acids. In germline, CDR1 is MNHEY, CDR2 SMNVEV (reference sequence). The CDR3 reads CASALVLDNEQFF. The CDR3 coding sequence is TGTGCCAGCGCGTTGGTTCTAGACAATGAGCAGTTCTTC.

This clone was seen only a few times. CDR3 residues: CASSLEASINSPLHF. Here the CDR3 DNA reads TGCGCCAGCAGCTTAGAGGCCTCTATAAATTCACCCCTCCACTTT. The chain combines TRBV5-1 with TRBJ1-6; no firm D call. V was shortened by 2 bases and J by 7 bases, with 13 bases between the two germline ends. The CDR3 has 15 residues. The germline V gene has CDR1 SGHRS and CDR2 YFSETQ.

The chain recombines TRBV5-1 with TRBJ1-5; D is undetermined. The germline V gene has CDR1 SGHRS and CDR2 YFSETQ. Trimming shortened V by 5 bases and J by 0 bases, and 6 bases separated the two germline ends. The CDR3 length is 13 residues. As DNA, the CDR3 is TGCGCCAGCAGGGCAGATAGCAATCAGCCCCAGCATTTT. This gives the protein CASRADSNQPQHF.

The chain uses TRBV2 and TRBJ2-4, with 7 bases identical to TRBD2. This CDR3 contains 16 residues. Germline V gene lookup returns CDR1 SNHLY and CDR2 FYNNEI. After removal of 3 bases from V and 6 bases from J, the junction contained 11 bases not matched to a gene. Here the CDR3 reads CASSEEGLADLNIQYF. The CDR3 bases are TGTGCCAGCAGTGAGGAGGGGCTAGCGGATTTAAACATTCAGTACTTC.

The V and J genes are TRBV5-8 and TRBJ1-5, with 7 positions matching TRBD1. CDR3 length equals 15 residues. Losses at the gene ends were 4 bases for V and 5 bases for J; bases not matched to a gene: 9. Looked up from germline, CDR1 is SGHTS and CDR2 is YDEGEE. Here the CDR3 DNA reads TGTGCCAGCAGCCCAGGGACAGAACAACATCAGCCCCAGCATTTT. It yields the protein CASSPGTEQHQPQHF.

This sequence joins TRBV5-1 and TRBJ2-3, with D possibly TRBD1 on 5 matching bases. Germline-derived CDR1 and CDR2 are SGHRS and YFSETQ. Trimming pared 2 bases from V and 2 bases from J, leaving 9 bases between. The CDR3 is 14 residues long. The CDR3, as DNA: TGCGCCAGCAGCTTCGCACAGGACACAGATACGCAGTATTTT. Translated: CASSFAQDTDTQYF.

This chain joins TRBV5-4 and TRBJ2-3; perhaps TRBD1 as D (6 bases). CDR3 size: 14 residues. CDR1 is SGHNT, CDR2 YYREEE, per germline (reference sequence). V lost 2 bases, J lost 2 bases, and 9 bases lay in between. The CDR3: CASSLGGYTDTQYF. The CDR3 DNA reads TGTGCCAGCAGCTTAGGGGGATACACAGATACGCAGTATTTT.

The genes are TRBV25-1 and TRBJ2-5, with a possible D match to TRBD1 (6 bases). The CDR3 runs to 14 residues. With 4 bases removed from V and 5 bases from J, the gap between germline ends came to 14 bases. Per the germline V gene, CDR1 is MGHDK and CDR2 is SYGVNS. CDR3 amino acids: CASSVGQGIETQYF. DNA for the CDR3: TGTGCCAGCAGTGTCGGGCAGGGGATCGAGACCCAGTACTTC.

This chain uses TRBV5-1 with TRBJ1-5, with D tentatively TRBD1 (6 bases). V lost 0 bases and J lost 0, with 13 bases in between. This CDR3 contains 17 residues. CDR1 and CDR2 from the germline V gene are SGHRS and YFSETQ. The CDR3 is CASSLVPRGSSNQPQHF. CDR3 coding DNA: TGCGCCAGCAGCTTGGTACCGAGGGGGTCTAGCAATCAGCCCCAGCATTTT.

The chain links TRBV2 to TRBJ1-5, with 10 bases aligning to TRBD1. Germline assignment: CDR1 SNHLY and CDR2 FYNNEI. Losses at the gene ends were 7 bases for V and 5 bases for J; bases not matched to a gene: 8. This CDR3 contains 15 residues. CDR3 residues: CASTETGGADQPQHF. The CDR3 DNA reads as TGTGCCAGCACCGAGACAGGGGGCGCGGATCAGCCCCAGCATTTT.